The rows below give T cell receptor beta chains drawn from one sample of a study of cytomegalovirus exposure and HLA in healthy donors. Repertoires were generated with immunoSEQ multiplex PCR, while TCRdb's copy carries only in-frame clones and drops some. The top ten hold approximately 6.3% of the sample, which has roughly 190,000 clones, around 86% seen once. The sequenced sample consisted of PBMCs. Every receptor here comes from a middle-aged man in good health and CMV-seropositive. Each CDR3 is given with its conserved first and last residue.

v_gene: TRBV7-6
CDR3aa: CASTRSGDIDTGELFF

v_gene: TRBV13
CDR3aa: CASSFEQGATGNTIYF

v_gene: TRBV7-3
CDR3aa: CASSELAGGPSEQYF

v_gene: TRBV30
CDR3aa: CAWSVGTSRKETQYF

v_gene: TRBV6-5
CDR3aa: CASRTGGYNTGELFF

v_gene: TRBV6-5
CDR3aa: CASSYGGGANEQYF

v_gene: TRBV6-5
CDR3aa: CASSPSGSTYEQYF

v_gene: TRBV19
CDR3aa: CASSIDRSRVGTEAFF

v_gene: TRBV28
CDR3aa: CASSPPGRGIYGYTF

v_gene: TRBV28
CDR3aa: CASRAPGQGYEQYF

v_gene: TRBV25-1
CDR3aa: CASSPLQGLNTEAFF

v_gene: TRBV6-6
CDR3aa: CASSGTSGTDTQYF

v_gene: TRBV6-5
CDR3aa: CASSSRGNTEAFF

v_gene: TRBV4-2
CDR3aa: CASSHERGNTIYF